This TCR beta chain was recorded in a study of identical twins. Study-wide results and caveats: Abundant cord blood beta clonotypes carried fewer insertions; memory repertoires showed none. Out-of-frame TCR alpha sharing in monozygotic twins exceeded recombination model predictions.

About this clonotype: Antigen: not known.

With template switching, a universal primer site was added, and the cDNA carried unique molecular identifiers. Using its own MiXCR run on the 5' RACE reads, TCRdb lists one record per CDR3 protein. The table includes 350,000 to 450,000 distinct CDR3 sequences, roughly 18% detected once. The CDR3 has 15 amino acids. V lost 2 bases, J lost 4 bases, and 4 bases stayed unmatched. CDR1 is KGHSH and CDR2 is LQKENI in the germline V gene. The V gene is TRBV18, the J gene TRBJ2-7, with 11 bases that match TRBD2. This TCR was sampled from a man aged 50-59 years in good health. Sequencing used naive T cells sorted from blood. CDR3 in amino acids: CASSPTSGSVYEQYF. In nucleotides, the CDR3 is TGTGCCAGCTCACCAACTAGCGGGAGTGTGTACGAGCAGTACTTC.